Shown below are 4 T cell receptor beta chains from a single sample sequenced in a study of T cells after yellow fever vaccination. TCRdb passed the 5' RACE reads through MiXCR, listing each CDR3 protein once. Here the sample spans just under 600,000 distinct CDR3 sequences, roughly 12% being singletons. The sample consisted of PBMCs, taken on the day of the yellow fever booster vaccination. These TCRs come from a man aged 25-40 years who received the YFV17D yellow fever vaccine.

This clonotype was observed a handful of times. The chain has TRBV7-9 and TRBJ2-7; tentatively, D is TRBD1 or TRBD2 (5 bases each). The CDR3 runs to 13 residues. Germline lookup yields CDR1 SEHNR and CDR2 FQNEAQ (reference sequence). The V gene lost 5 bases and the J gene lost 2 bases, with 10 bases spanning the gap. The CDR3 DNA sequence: TGTGCCAGCAGCACAGGAGGCCCCTACGAGCAGTACTTC. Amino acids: CASSTGGPYEQYF. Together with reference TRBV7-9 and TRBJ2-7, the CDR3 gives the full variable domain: DTGVSQNPRHKITKRGQNVTFRCDPISEHNRLYWYRQTLGQGPEFLTYFQNEAQLEKSRLLSDRFSAERPKGSFSTLEIQRTEQGDSAMYLCASSTGGPYEQYFGPGTRLTVT.

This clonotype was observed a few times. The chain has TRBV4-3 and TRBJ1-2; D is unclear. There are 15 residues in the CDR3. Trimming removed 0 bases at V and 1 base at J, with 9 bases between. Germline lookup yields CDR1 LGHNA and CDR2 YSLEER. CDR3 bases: TGCGCCAGCAGCCAAGATAACAGATTTAACTATGGCTACACCTTC. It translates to CASSQDNRFNYGYTF.

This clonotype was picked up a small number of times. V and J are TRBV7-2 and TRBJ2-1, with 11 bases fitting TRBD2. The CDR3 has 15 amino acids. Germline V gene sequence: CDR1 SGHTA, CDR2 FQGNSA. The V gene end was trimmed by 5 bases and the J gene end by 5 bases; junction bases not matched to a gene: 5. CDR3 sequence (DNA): TGTGCCAGCAGCCTTACTAGCGGGAGTAACAATGAGCAGTTCTTC. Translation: CASSLTSGSNNEQFF.

CDR3 sequence reads: CASSLGGQLFF. CDR3 in DNA: TGTGCCAGCAGTTTAGGAGGGCAACTGTTTTTT. This chain joins TRBV12-3 or TRBV12-4 and TRBJ1-4; D is unresolved. The CDR3 spans 11 residues. V lost 1 base to trimming and J lost 12 bases, with 6 bases between them.